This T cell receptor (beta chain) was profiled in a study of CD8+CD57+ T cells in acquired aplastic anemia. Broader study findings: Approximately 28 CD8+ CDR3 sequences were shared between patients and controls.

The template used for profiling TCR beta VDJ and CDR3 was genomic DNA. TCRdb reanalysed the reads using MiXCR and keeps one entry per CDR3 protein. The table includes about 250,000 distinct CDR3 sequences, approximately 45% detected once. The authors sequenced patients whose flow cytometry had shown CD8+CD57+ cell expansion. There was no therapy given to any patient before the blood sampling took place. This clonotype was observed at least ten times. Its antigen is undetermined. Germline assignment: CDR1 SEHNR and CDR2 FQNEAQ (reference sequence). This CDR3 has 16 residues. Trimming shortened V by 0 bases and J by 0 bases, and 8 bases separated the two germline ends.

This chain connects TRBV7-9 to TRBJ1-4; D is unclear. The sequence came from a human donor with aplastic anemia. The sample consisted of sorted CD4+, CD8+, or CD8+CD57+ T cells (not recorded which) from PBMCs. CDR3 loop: CASSLARTTTNEKLFF. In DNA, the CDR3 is TGTGCCAGCAGCTTAGCACGGACCACAACTAATGAAAAACTGTTTTTT.